Sequencing of this T cell receptor beta chain was carried out in a study of blood T cells in healthy people across ages. The study's findings and limits: Using unsorted PBMCs precluded a conclusive naive versus antigen-experienced comparison. Across the age range, TCR beta diversity per million T cells fell in a roughly linear way.

The second PCR ran about 6 to 12 cycles with a sample-barcoded 5' primer and J-beta primers. TCRdb re-called the 5' RACE reads with MiXCR, one entry per CDR3 protein. The data hold fewer than 2,000,000 distinct CDR3 sequences, with approximately 40% observed a single time. As for this clonotype: Its target is unknown.

CDR3 length: 15 residues. Germline loops: CDR1 LNHDA, CDR2 SQIVND (reference sequence). The V gene lost 1 base and the J gene lost 6 bases, with 13 bases spanning the gap. Sequenced input: blood. The source is a human donor in good health. The rearrangement joins TRBV19 to TRBJ2-1; D tentatively reads TRBD1 or TRBD2 (6 bases each). The CDR3 protein is CASSIGQGGLNEQFF. CDR3 nucleotides: TGTGCCAGTAGTATAGGCCAAGGGGGACTCAATGAGCAGTTCTTC.